This T cell receptor (beta chain) was captured in a study of T cells after yellow fever vaccination. The CDR3 extends over 15 amino acids. Per the germline V gene, CDR1 is DFQATT and CDR2 is SNEGSKA (reference sequence). Trimming removed 6 bases at V and 3 bases at J, with 15 bases between. MiXCR, run by TCRdb on the 5' RACE reads, gives a single entry per CDR3 protein. The sample lists approximately 330,000 distinct CDR3 sequences, about 4% occurring once. This TCR derives from a young man who received the YFV17D yellow fever vaccine. The rearrangement joins TRBV20-1 to TRBJ1-6; D perhaps matches TRBD1 (6 bases). This material consisted of PBMCs, taken 5 days after the yellow fever booster vaccination. The CDR3 nucleotides read TGCAGTGCCCCGGGACACCTCGTCTATAATTCACCCCTCCACTTT. Encoded protein: CSAPGHLVYNSPLHF.